The rows below give T cell receptor beta chains drawn from one sample of a study of T cell responses to AZD1222 COVID-19 vaccine. Some clones are missing from TCRdb's copy, which holds only in-frame ones; the method was immunoSEQ multiplex PCR. The top ten hold roughly 4.9% of the sample, which has over 110,000 clones, roughly 91% seen once. The material was peripheral blood, obtained on day 0 of AZD1222 vaccination. The receptors derive from an adult in good health. CDR3s include the opening cysteine and the closing phenylalanine or tryptophan. Fields, in order: clone size, V gene, J gene, D gene, CDR3 protein, CDR3 DNA. A D gene is named only where the DNA matches it firmly. A row's size may be missing; if present it is once, few, many or a size class.

clone size: -; V gene: TRBV18; J gene: TRBJ1-5; D gene: -; CDR3 protein: CASSPRTEASNQPQHF; CDR3 DNA: TGTGCCAGCTCACCACGTACTGAGGCGAGCAATCAGCCCCAGCATTTT
clone size: -; V gene: TRBV6-5; J gene: TRBJ1-2; D gene: -; CDR3 protein: CASSQDRDNYGYTF; CDR3 DNA: TGTGCCAGCAGCCAGGACAGAGATAACTATGGCTACACCTTC
clone size: -; V gene: TRBV4-1; J gene: TRBJ1-5; D gene: -; CDR3 protein: CASSANQPQHF; CDR3 DNA: TGCGCCAGCAGCGCCAATCAGCCCCAGCATTTT
clone size: -; V gene: TRBV6-1; J gene: TRBJ1-5; D gene: TRBD1; CDR3 protein: CASSEDTGGSRPQHF; CDR3 DNA: TGTGCCAGCAGTGAAGATACAGGGGGCTCTCGGCCCCAGCATTTT
clone size: once; V gene: TRBV27; J gene: TRBJ2-1; D gene: -; CDR3 protein: CASSLVAGAYNEQFF; CDR3 DNA: TGTGCCAGCAGTTTAGTCGCAGGGGCCTACAATGAGCAGTTCTTC
clone size: -; V gene: TRBV7-8; J gene: TRBJ1-2; D gene: -; CDR3 protein: CASSLGAGNYGYTF; CDR3 DNA: TGTGCCAGCAGCTTAGGCGCAGGGAACTATGGCTACACCTTC
clone size: -; V gene: TRBV21-1; J gene: TRBJ1-2; D gene: -; CDR3 protein: CASSKSDGTEYGYTF; CDR3 DNA: TGTGCCAGCAGCAAATCCGACGGGACGGAGTATGGCTACACCTTC
clone size: -; V gene: TRBV29-1; J gene: TRBJ2-3; D gene: -; CDR3 protein: CSVEDHLSDTQYF; CDR3 DNA: TGCAGCGTTGAAGATCATTTATCAGATACGCAGTATTTT
clone size: -; V gene: TRBV6-5; J gene: TRBJ2-2; D gene: -; CDR3 protein: CASRQFTGELFF; CDR3 DNA: TGTGCCAGCAGGCAATTCACCGGGGAGCTGTTTTTT
clone size: once; V gene: TRBV4-3; J gene: TRBJ2-7; D gene: -; CDR3 protein: CASSQSYGYEQYF; CDR3 DNA: TGCGCCAGCAGCCAGTCTTATGGTTACGAGCAGTACTTC
clone size: once; V gene: TRBV19; J gene: TRBJ2-3; D gene: TRBD2; CDR3 protein: CASSTLTTSDTQYF; CDR3 DNA: TGTGCCAGTAGTACCCTTACGACTAGCGATACGCAGTATTTT
clone size: few; V gene: TRBV6-5; J gene: TRBJ1-6; D gene: -; CDR3 protein: CASKAGGAPLHF; CDR3 DNA: TGTGCCAGCAAGGCAGGAGGTGCACCCCTCCACTTT
clone size: -; V gene: TRBV2; J gene: TRBJ2-5; D gene: -; CDR3 protein: CASLRDVQETQYF; CDR3 DNA: TGTGCCAGCCTAAGGGACGTACAAGAGACCCAGTACTTC
clone size: few; V gene: TRBV7-9; J gene: TRBJ1-6; D gene: -; CDR3 protein: CASSGFRDSPLHF; CDR3 DNA: TGTGCCAGCAGCGGGTTCCGGGATTCACCCCTCCACTTT
clone size: few; V gene: TRBV9; J gene: TRBJ2-2; D gene: TRBD2; CDR3 protein: CASSLSGGADTGELFF; CDR3 DNA: TGTGCCAGCAGCTTAAGCGGGGGGGCGGACACCGGGGAGCTGTTTTTT
clone size: -; V gene: TRBV7-8; J gene: TRBJ1-5; D gene: -; CDR3 protein: CASSEGGGGSGQPQHF; CDR3 DNA: TGTGCCAGCAGCGAAGGGGGTGGGGGTTCGGGGCAGCCCCAGCATTTT
clone size: -; V gene: TRBV18; J gene: TRBJ1-1; D gene: -; CDR3 protein: CASSEGMNTEAFF; CDR3 DNA: TGTGCCAGCTCAGAGGGTATGAACACTGAAGCTTTCTTT
clone size: -; V gene: TRBV19; J gene: TRBJ1-6; D gene: TRBD1; CDR3 protein: CASKGDRVVDSPLHF; CDR3 DNA: TGTGCCAGTAAAGGCGACAGGGTCGTGGATTCACCCCTCCACTTT
clone size: -; V gene: TRBV29-1; J gene: TRBJ2-2; D gene: -; CDR3 protein: CSVGRVNTGELFF; CDR3 DNA: TGCAGCGTTGGTCGAGTGAACACCGGGGAGCTGTTTTTT
clone size: -; V gene: TRBV5-1; J gene: TRBJ2-1; D gene: -; CDR3 protein: CASSLPGPEQFF; CDR3 DNA: TGCGCCAGCAGCTTGCCGGGCCCAGAGCAGTTCTTC
clone size: -; V gene: TRBV5-6; J gene: TRBJ1-4; D gene: -; CDR3 protein: CASRGRRDEKLFF; CDR3 DNA: TGTGCCAGCAGGGGGAGAAGGGATGAAAAACTGTTTTTT
clone size: -; V gene: TRBV18; J gene: TRBJ2-3; D gene: -; CDR3 protein: CASSPPSGQSSTDTQYF; CDR3 DNA: TGTGCCAGCTCACCACCGTCCGGACAGTCTAGCACAGATACGCAGTATTTT
clone size: few; V gene: TRBV30; J gene: TRBJ2-2; D gene: -; CDR3 protein: CAGIARGQNTGELFF; CDR3 DNA: TGTGCCGGGATAGCCCGGGGGCAGAACACCGGGGAGCTGTTTTTT
clone size: -; V gene: TRBV3-1/TRBV3-2; J gene: TRBJ1-1; D gene: -; CDR3 protein: CASSKTVEPRGEAFF; CDR3 DNA: TGTGCCAGCAGCAAGACCGTGGAACCCAGAGGTGAAGCTTTCTTT
clone size: -; V gene: TRBV6-4; J gene: TRBJ2-1; D gene: TRBD2; CDR3 protein: CASSAQAGVWNEQFF; CDR3 DNA: TGTGCCAGCAGTGCACAAGCGGGAGTTTGGAATGAGCAGTTCTTC
clone size: -; V gene: TRBV12-3/TRBV12-4; J gene: TRBJ1-3; D gene: -; CDR3 protein: CASLDPGNTIYF; CDR3 DNA: TGTGCCAGCCTGGACCCGGGAAACACCATATATTTT
clone size: once; V gene: TRBV7-2; J gene: TRBJ1-1; D gene: -; CDR3 protein: CASSLRGIRTEAFF; CDR3 DNA: TGTGCCAGCAGCTTACGGGGAATCCGGACTGAAGCTTTCTTT
clone size: once; V gene: TRBV30; J gene: TRBJ1-1; D gene: -; CDR3 protein: CAWTTNTEAFF; CDR3 DNA: TGTGCCTGGACCACGAACACTGAAGCTTTCTTT
clone size: -; V gene: TRBV6-1; J gene: TRBJ1-1; D gene: -; CDR3 protein: CASSEIQTFTEAFF; CDR3 DNA: TGTGCCAGCAGTGAAATACAGACCTTCACTGAAGCTTTCTTT
clone size: -; V gene: TRBV6-2/TRBV6-3; J gene: TRBJ2-1; D gene: TRBD1; CDR3 protein: CASSYDPDRGLYNEQFF; CDR3 DNA: TGTGCCAGCAGTTATGACCCCGACAGGGGGCTTTACAATGAGCAGTTCTTC
clone size: -; V gene: TRBV14; J gene: TRBJ1-2; D gene: -; CDR3 protein: CASSGLTGRGYTF; CDR3 DNA: TGTGCCAGCAGTGGACTGACAGGTCGCGGCTACACCTTC
clone size: -; V gene: TRBV2; J gene: TRBJ1-6; D gene: -; CDR3 protein: CASSGHNSPLHF; CDR3 DNA: TGTGCCAGCAGTGGACATAATTCACCCCTCCACTTT
clone size: -; V gene: TRBV2; J gene: TRBJ1-4; D gene: -; CDR3 protein: CASSAIGLRTTNEKLFF; CDR3 DNA: TGTGCCAGCAGTGCTATAGGGCTGAGGACAACTAATGAAAAACTGTTTTTT
clone size: -; V gene: TRBV2; J gene: TRBJ2-1; D gene: TRBD2; CDR3 protein: CASARGTTNKYNEQFF; CDR3 DNA: TGTGCCAGCGCCCGCGGGACTACGAATAAATACAATGAGCAGTTCTTC
clone size: -; V gene: TRBV9; J gene: TRBJ1-1; D gene: -; CDR3 protein: CASSSSPPNTEAFF; CDR3 DNA: TGTGCCAGCAGCTCCTCCCCCCCGAACACTGAAGCTTTCTTT
clone size: -; V gene: TRBV5-8; J gene: TRBJ2-1; D gene: TRBD1; CDR3 protein: CASNPQGASYNEQFF; CDR3 DNA: TGTGCCAGCAACCCACAGGGGGCTTCCTACAATGAGCAGTTCTTC
clone size: -; V gene: TRBV4-3; J gene: TRBJ1-1; D gene: -; CDR3 protein: CASSHRQRNTEAFF; CDR3 DNA: TGCGCCAGCAGCCACCGACAGAGAAACACTGAAGCTTTCTTT
clone size: -; V gene: TRBV5-6; J gene: TRBJ2-4; D gene: -; CDR3 protein: CASSSFSVNIQYF; CDR3 DNA: TGTGCCAGCAGCTCTTTTAGCGTGAACATTCAGTACTTC
clone size: -; V gene: TRBV5-5; J gene: TRBJ1-3; D gene: -; CDR3 protein: CASSEGPLNTIYF; CDR3 DNA: TGTGCCAGCTCGGAGGGACCGCTAAACACCATATATTTT
clone size: -; V gene: TRBV4-1; J gene: TRBJ1-5; D gene: TRBD1; CDR3 protein: CASSQERGQGYSIGNQPQHF; CDR3 DNA: TGCGCCAGCAGCCAAGAGAGAGGACAGGGCTATTCGATAGGGAATCAGCCCCAGCATTTT
clone size: -; V gene: TRBV5-4; J gene: TRBJ1-4; D gene: -; CDR3 protein: CASSLGRGGVYEKLFF; CDR3 DNA: TGTGCCAGCAGCTTGGGAAGAGGAGGCGTTTATGAAAAACTGTTTTTT
clone size: -; V gene: TRBV27; J gene: TRBJ1-2; D gene: TRBD1; CDR3 protein: CASSRTGKFSGYTF; CDR3 DNA: TGTGCCAGCAGCCGGACAGGGAAATTTAGCGGCTACACCTTC
clone size: -; V gene: TRBV19; J gene: TRBJ1-1; D gene: TRBD1; CDR3 protein: CASSRDRGGTEAFF; CDR3 DNA: TGTGCCAGTAGTAGAGACAGGGGGGGCACTGAAGCTTTCTTT
clone size: -; V gene: TRBV11-2; J gene: TRBJ2-2; D gene: TRBD1; CDR3 protein: CASSLWTGGAYTGELFF; CDR3 DNA: TGTGCCAGCAGCTTATGGACAGGCGGCGCGTACACCGGGGAGCTGTTTTTT
clone size: -; V gene: TRBV5-1; J gene: TRBJ1-3; D gene: -; CDR3 protein: CASSLDGLGNTIYF; CDR3 DNA: TGCGCCAGCAGCTTGGACGGCCTGGGAAACACCATATATTTT
clone size: few; V gene: TRBV28; J gene: TRBJ2-5; D gene: -; CDR3 protein: CASSFFGRGQETQYF; CDR3 DNA: TGTGCCAGCAGTTTCTTTGGACGGGGACAAGAGACCCAGTACTTC
clone size: -; V gene: TRBV19; J gene: TRBJ2-2; D gene: -; CDR3 protein: CASRPVGIANTGELFF; CDR3 DNA: TGTGCCAGTAGACCAGTGGGGATCGCGAACACCGGGGAGCTGTTTTTT
clone size: -; V gene: TRBV14; J gene: TRBJ2-7; D gene: TRBD1; CDR3 protein: CASSRIGTAYEQYF; CDR3 DNA: TGTGCCAGCAGCCGTATCGGGACAGCCTACGAGCAGTACTTC
clone size: once; V gene: TRBV6-5; J gene: TRBJ2-7; D gene: -; CDR3 protein: CASSYSWQGHYEQYF; CDR3 DNA: TGTGCCAGCAGTTACTCGTGGCAGGGCCACTACGAGCAGTACTTC